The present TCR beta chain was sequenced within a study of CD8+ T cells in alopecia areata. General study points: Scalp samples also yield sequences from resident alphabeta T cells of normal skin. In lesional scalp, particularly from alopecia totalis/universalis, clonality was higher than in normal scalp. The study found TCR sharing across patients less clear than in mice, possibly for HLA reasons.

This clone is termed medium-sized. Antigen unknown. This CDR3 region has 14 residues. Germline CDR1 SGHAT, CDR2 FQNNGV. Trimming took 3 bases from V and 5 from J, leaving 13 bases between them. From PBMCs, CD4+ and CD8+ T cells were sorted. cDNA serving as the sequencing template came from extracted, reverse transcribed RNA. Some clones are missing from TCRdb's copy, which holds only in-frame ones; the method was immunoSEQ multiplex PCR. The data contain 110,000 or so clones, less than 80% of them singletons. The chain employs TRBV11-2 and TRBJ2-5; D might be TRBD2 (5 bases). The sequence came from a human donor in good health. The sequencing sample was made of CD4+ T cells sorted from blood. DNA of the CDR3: TGTGCCAGCAGCTTTCAGCCTAGAGGGGAGACCCAGTACTTC. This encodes CASSFQPRGETQYF.